This TCR beta chain was sequenced during a study of CD8 T cells in ankylosing spondylitis. The CDR3 consists of 14 residues. V was trimmed by 1 base and J by 9 bases, leaving 13 bases between them. Germline V gene lookup returns CDR1 LGHNA and CDR2 YSLEER. Notes on this clonotype: What it binds is not known.

Whole-study results and caveats: Ankylosing spondylitis blood appeared to carry a characteristic TCR beta motif of several highly homologous variants.

TCRdb re-analysed the 5' RACE reads in MiXCR, keeping a single row per CDR3 protein. The table has under 850,000 distinct CDR3 sequences, 15% to 20% seen once. The source of this sequence is a male donor with ankylosing spondylitis. This sequence joins TRBV4-3 and TRBJ2-1, with TRBD2 as a possible D gene (5 bases). The sequencing sample was made of blood, either unsorted or a sorted T cell fraction (not recorded which). The CDR3 protein is CASSQGRTRGEQFF. CDR3 coding DNA: TGCGCCAGCAGCCAAGGGAGGACCCGCGGTGAGCAGTTCTTC.